Included here is one T cell receptor beta chain sequence, with context. No cognate antigen has been identified for it. The record has no base qualities; no much larger clone is one base away. The CDR3 holds 16 amino acids from the cysteine to the phenylalanine. Left in the record is the CDR3 DNA by itself, 48 bases read in frame from the first base. Trimming takes 4 bases from V and 8 bases from J, and the germline ends sit 21 bases apart. The germline V gene sets CDR1 to SGDLS and CDR2 to YYNGEE. To sequence the TCRbeta CDR3 region, genomic DNA was isolated from the sorted cells. The immunoSEQ Assay was used for sequencing of TCRbeta CDR3 regions. TCRdb carries this immuneACCESS record with in-frame sequences only. Its versions omit some clonotypes, under half of them owing to an unresolved V gene in the studies checked, with the rest unexplained. This sample is represented by around 30,000 clones; 84% of them were singletons. The ten largest clones add up to more than 15% of the sample.

The data were taken from a study of OX40 agonist ivuxolimab in advanced cancers. Study-wide context: Ivuxolimab was a fully human IgG2 agonistic monoclonal antibody targeting the costimulatory receptor OX40 (CD134). Intravenous ivuxolimab was administered to patients every 2 weeks at six dose levels: 0.01, 0.1, 0.3, 1.5, 3 and 10 mg/kg. Among the 50 to 55 dose-escalation patients, about 20 had hepatocellular carcinoma, around 15 melanoma, 9 renal cell carcinoma and 9 head and neck cancer. In the dose-escalation cohort, 75% to 85% of patients were male, and the mean age was approximately 60 years with a range of roughly 20 to 80. Patients were allowed to have had prior anti-PD-1, anti-PD-L1 or anti-CTLA-4 therapy, and around 40% of the dose-escalation patients had previously received checkpoint inhibitors. Partial responses occurred in three dose-escalation patients: two with cutaneous melanoma and one with hepatocellular carcinoma. The point of sequencing TCRbeta in the periphery was to test whether ivuxolimab changed TCR sequence diversity and drove clonal T-cell expansion. The monotherapy dose-escalation portion (N ≈ 52 patients) of the phase I ivuxolimab trial is reported in the paper.

Patients with autoimmune disease history or receiving systemic immunosuppression were excluded from the trial. Peripheral blood for TCR sequencing was drawn from every dose cohort at baseline, at cycle 4 day 1 and at cycle 7 day 1. Samples came from an open-label, multicenter, first-in-human phase I dose-escalation trial of ivuxolimab. Adults with locally advanced or metastatic head and neck squamous cell, hepatocellular, melanoma or renal cell carcinoma were enrolled in the trial. CD4+ and CD8+ T cells were sorted separately from peripheral blood before TCR sequencing. Points the paper makes about the study in general: Low levels of normalized T-cell clonal expansion were also seen in some patients who did not respond. At doses of 0.1 to 3.0 mg/kg, clonal expansion of both CD4+ and CD8+ blood T cells was observed from baseline to week 6. Which antigens the clonally expanded peripheral T cells were specific for was not determined. In the 0.1-3.0 mg/kg groups, partial responders had among the lowest normalized peripheral clonal expansion, particularly in CD8+ T cells. On average, CD8+ T cells showed more expanded clones than CD4+ T cells after ivuxolimab.

The sequence links TRBV9 to TRBJ1-4; the D region possibly corresponds to TRBD1 (6 bases align). This receptor was taken from an adult with an advanced solid tumor such as melanoma, head and neck, liver or kidney cancer. The source was CD4+ or CD8+ T cells sorted from blood, collected in a trial of the OX40 agonist ivuxolimab. CDR3 sequence: CASSPSGGGLYEKLFF. The DNA sequence is as follows: TGTGCCAGCAGCCCTAGTGGTGGGGGGCTTTACGAAAAACTGTTTTTT. The variable domain in full, with residues beyond the CDR3 obtained from the reference TRBV9 and TRBJ1-4 genes, is DSGVTQTPKHLITATGQRVTLRCSPRSGDLSVYWYQQSLDQGLQFLIQYYNGEERAKGNILERFSAQQFPDLHSELNLSSLELGDSALYFCASSPSGGGLYEKLFFGSGTQLSVL.